Described below is a single TCR beta chain sequence and its context. What it recognizes is unknown. V was pared by 5 bases and J by 5 bases, with 8 bases of the junction left unmatched. The CDR3 consists of 15 residues. Germline V gene sequence: CDR1 PRHDT, CDR2 FYEKMQ (reference sequence). The data were obtained in a study of cytomegalovirus exposure and HLA in healthy donors. The overall study: Among the roughly 370 genotyped donors, 65% to 90% were placed in the Caucasian-associated ancestry cluster. Whole-study findings and limits: Productive rates of about 87% or about 30% were seen for most TCR beta V segments in an earlier analysis. A further, later analysis showed that HLA-associated TCR beta chains (compared with equally common others) were more clonally expanded.

Vbeta (60) and Jbeta (13) primers were used in the PCR. Repertoires were generated with immunoSEQ multiplex PCR, while TCRdb's copy carries only in-frame clones and drops some. The top ten hold less than 3.5% of the sample, which has about 150,000 clones, 65% to 85% seen once. This sequence originates from a man between 18 and 29 years old in good health and CMV-seronegative. The sequenced sample was PBMCs. The chain recombines TRBV13 with TRBJ2-7, with TRBD1 matching 11 bases. CDR3 DNA: TGTGCCAGCAGCCCGGGGGGGACAGGGGGAAACGAGCAGTACTTC. This translates into CASSPGGTGGNEQYF.